This T cell receptor (beta chain) was sequenced during a study of blood T cell repertoires in COVID-19. At the level of the study: The origin of the acute and convalescent COVID-19 samples was the United States, Italy and Spain. The analysed material was cDNA or gDNA that came from T cells, B-cell-depleted T cells, or PBMCs.

The V gene lost 3 bases and the J gene lost 9 bases, with 12 bases spanning the gap. Germline CDR1 reads MDHEN; CDR2 reads SYDVKM. The CDR3 is 14 amino acids. Some clones are missing from TCRdb's copy, which holds only in-frame ones; the method was immunoSEQ multiplex PCR. The repertoire holds under 250,000 clones, with around 82% as singletons. The chain recombines TRBV28 with TRBJ1-6; the D gene is possibly TRBD1 (5 bases). Material for sequencing was peripheral blood. This TCR derives from a woman aged 55-69 years with acute or convalescent COVID-19. In nucleotides, the CDR3 is TGTGCCAGCAGTTTGGGACCGGAGGGTTCACCCCTCCACTTT. Translated: CASSLGPEGSPLHF. Variable domain in full (rest from reference TRBV28 and TRBJ1-6): DVKVTQSSRYLVKRTGEKVFLECVQDMDHENMFWYRQDPGLGLRLIYFSYDVKMKEKGDIPEGYSVSREKKERFSLILESASTNQTSMYLCASSLGPEGSPLHFGNGTRLTVT.